Given below is one TCR beta chain in context. The sample comes from a study of blood T cell repertoires in COVID-19. Study background: Spain, Italy and the United States supplied samples that represented acute and convalescent COVID-19. In each case, the material was cDNA or gDNA derived from T cells, B-cell-depleted T cells, or PBMCs.

Source study methods: It was from reference gene primer amplification that nucleated cell counts were estimated. TCRdb keeps only in-frame clones here, not all; method: immunoSEQ multiplex PCR. V and J calls and clone size are copied from that table; D and trimming were computed from the DNA. The sample lists 100,000 or so clones; 84% were seen once. The TCR comes from a man aged 40-49 years with active or convalescent COVID-19. Sequenced: peripheral blood.

The CDR3 protein is CASSRGEASGANVLTF. Here the CDR3 DNA reads TGTGCCAGCAGCCGGGGGGAAGCCTCTGGGGCCAACGTCCTGACTTTC. The chain joins TRBV5-5 to TRBJ2-6, with 7 bases matching TRBD2. Germline V lookup: CDR1 SGHKS, CDR2 YYEKEE (reference sequence). V lost 4 bases, J lost 0 bases, and 4 bases stayed unmatched. This CDR3 is built from 16 residues.